One and the same sample provided the 4 T cell receptor beta chains below, sequenced in a study of T cell responses to AZD1222 COVID-19 vaccine. Profiling relied on immunoSEQ multiplex PCR, and the TCRdb table lists in-frame clones only, not all of them. The sample has 120,000 to 150,000 clones; 70% to 90% are singletons. Material: peripheral blood, obtained on day 0 of AZD1222 vaccination. The origin of the receptors is an adult in good health.

The genes are TRBV7-8 and TRBJ1-3; D unclear. V was pared by 2 bases and J by 0 bases, with 8 bases between. Germline V lookup: CDR1 SGHVS, CDR2 FQNEAQ. This CDR3 has 15 amino acids. CDR3 DNA: TGTGCCAGCAGCTTACGCGCCTTCTCTGGAAACACCATATATTTT. This encodes CASSLRAFSGNTIYF.

This clone has just one count. The chain employs TRBV27 and TRBJ1-1; D unclear. Germline V gene sequence: CDR1 MNHEY, CDR2 SMNVEV (reference sequence). The CDR3 consists of 15 residues. Trimming stripped 3 bases from V and 4 bases from J, with 15 bases between. As DNA, the CDR3 is TGTGCCAGCAGTTTTGGCCCGAAGGCGATCACTGAAGCTTTCTTT. Protein product: CASSFGPKAITEAFF.

The rearrangement links TRBV2 to TRBJ2-7; D unclear. Germline V gene sequence: CDR1 SNHLY, CDR2 FYNNEI. Trimming left V 5 bases short and J 4 bases short, with 18 bases between. The CDR3 contains 15 residues. CDR3 sequence reads: CASSLGHQNIYEQYF. The CDR3 region has the DNA TGTGCCAGCAGTTTGGGCCACCAAAATATTTACGAGCAGTACTTC.

The chain couples TRBV12-3 or TRBV12-4 to TRBJ1-5, with D hard to call. Deletions cut 2 bases from V and 1 base from J, with 3 bases between. The CDR3 is made up of 13 amino acids. This CDR3 reads CASSLKSNQPQHF. The CDR3 nucleotides are TGTGCCAGCAGTTTAAAGAGCAATCAGCCCCAGCATTTT.